This T cell receptor (beta chain) came from a study of blood T cells in healthy people across ages. CDR1 and CDR2 from the germline V gene are MNHEY and SMNVEV (reference sequence). Deletions cut 7 bases from V and 4 bases from J, with 5 bases between. The CDR3 has 11 residues. The second PCR ran about 7 to 12 cycles with a sample-barcoded 5' primer and J-beta primers. TCRdb re-analysed the 5' RACE reads in MiXCR, keeping a single row per CDR3 protein. The table includes roughly 730,000 distinct CDR3 sequences, about 61% detected once. This TCR was recovered from a man aged 35 to 55 in good health. The chain uses TRBV27 and TRBJ2-1; D remains ambiguous. The sample taken for sequencing was blood. Here the CDR3 DNA reads TGTGCCAGCATCAAGTACAATGAGCAGTTCTTC. Translating gives CASIKYNEQFF.